This record concerns one T cell receptor beta chain sequence. This sample is part of a study of blood T cell repertoires in COVID-19. The germline V and J ends were trimmed by 2 bases and 2 bases, with 10 bases remaining between them. Germline V gene lookup returns CDR1 SGHDT and CDR2 YYEEEE. The CDR3 loop spans 14 amino acids. Data came from immunoSEQ multiplex PCR; TCRdb stores just in-frame clones and leaves some out. The repertoire holds approximately 250,000 clones, with more than 75% as singletons. The sequenced sample consisted of peripheral blood. This sequence was found in a woman aged 55-69 years with COVID-19, enrolled during active disease. This sequence joins TRBV5-6 and TRBJ2-5, with no clear D. The CDR3 bases are TGTGCCAGCAGCTTAAAACAGTTTCAAGAGACCCAGTACTTC. As protein: CASSLKQFQETQYF.